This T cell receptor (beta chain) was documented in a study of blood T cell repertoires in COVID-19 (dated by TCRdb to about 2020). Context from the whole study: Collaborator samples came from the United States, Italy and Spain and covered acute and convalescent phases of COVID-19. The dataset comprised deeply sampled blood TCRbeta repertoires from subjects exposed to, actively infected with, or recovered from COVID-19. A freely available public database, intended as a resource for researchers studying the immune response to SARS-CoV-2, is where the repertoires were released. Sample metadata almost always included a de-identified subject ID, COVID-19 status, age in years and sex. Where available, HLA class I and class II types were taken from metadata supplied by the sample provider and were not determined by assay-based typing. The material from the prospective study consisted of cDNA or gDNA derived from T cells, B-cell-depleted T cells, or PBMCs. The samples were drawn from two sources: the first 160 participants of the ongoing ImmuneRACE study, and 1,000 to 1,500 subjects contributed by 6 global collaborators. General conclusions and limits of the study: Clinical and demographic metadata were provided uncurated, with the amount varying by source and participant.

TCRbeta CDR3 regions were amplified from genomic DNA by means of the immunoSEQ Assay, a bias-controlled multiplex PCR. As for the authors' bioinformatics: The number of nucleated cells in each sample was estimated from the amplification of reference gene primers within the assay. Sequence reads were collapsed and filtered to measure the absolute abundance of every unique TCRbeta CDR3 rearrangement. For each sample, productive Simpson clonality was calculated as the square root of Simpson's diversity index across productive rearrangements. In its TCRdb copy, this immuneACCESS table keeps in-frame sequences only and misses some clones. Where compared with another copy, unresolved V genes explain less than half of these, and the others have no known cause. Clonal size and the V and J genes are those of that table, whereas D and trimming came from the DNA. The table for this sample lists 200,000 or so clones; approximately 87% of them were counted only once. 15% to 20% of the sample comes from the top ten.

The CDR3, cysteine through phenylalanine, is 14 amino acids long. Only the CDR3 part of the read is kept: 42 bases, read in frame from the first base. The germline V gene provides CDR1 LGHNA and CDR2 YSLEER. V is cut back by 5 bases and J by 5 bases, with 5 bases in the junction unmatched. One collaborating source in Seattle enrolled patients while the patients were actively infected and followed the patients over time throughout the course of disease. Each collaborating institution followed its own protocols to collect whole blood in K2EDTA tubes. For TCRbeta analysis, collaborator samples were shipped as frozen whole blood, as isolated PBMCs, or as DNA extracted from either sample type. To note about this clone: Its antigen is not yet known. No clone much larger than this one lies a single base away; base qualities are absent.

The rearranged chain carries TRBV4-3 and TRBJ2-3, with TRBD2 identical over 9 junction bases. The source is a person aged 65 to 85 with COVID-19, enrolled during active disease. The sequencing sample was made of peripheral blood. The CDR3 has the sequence CASSSRGGGDTQYF. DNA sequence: TGCGCCAGCAGCTCGCGGGGGGGAGGAGATACGCAGTATTTT.